A selection of T cell receptor beta chains follows, all from one sample in a study of T-cell memory formation after mild COVID-19. TCRdb reprocessed the 5' RACE reads via MiXCR and lists one record per CDR3 protein. Of about 200,000 distinct CDR3 sequences listed, around 9.5% were seen once; the top ten hold 3.5% to 4%. Material: PBMCs or a T cell subset sorted from them (not recorded which). The source is a man aged 18 to 35 who had mild COVID-19 (a few samples of this study predate the infection). Cell type and time point are not known. CDR3s include the opening cysteine and the closing phenylalanine or tryptophan. The D gene is left open where the match is weak. Size values are once, few and many counts, or a class for expanded clones, and some rows have none.

TGCAGCGTTGAAGATCGGCCTGGTAACACTGAAGCTTTCTTT | CSVEDRPGNTEAFF | TRBJ1-1 | - | many | TRBV29-1
TGTGCCAGCAGCCCGACAGGGTTTGAGGAGACCCAGTACTTC | CASSPTGFEETQYF | TRBJ2-5 | TRBD1 | few | TRBV12-3/TRBV12-4
TGTGCCAGCAGAAACAGGGAGGACACTGAAGCTTTCTTT | CASRNREDTEAFF | TRBJ1-1 | - | few | TRBV6-2/TRBV6-3
TGCAGTGCTCGGGACAGAGAAAATGAAAAACTGTTTTTT | CSARDRENEKLFF | TRBJ1-4 | TRBD1 | many | TRBV20-1
TGTGCCAGCAGAATGCGGAGCTCTGGGGCCAACGTCCTGACTTTC | CASRMRSSGANVLTF | TRBJ2-6 | - | few | TRBV27
TGTGCCAGCAGCTCCTGGACAGGGAATCAGCCCCAGCATTTT | CASSSWTGNQPQHF | TRBJ1-5 | TRBD1 | few | TRBV7-8
TGTGCCAGCAGTTACTCGAGCCGGGGAATTCAGACCCAGTACTTC | CASSYSSRGIQTQYF | TRBJ2-5 | - | few | TRBV6-5
TGTGCCAGCAGTTACGGGGGGACGAGCTCTGGAAACACCATATATTTT | CASSYGGTSSGNTIYF | TRBJ1-3 | - | - | TRBV6-5
TGTGCCAGCAGTCGACTAGCGGGGGGTACCCTATCCTACAATGAGCAGTTCTTC | CASSRLAGGTLSYNEQFF | TRBJ2-1 | TRBD2 | - | TRBV6-5
TGTGCCAGCAGCCAAGTTGGCGGGGCCCCGGGGGAGCAGTACTTC | CASSQVGGAPGEQYF | TRBJ2-7 | - | few | TRBV14
TGTGCCAGCAGCTTAAAGACTGCGAGCTCCTACAATGAGCAGTTCTTC | CASSLKTASSYNEQFF | TRBJ2-1 | - | few | TRBV5-4
TGTGCCAGCAGCCTCCTCCCCCTCCCCGGGGAGCTGTTTTTT | CASSLLPLPGELFF | TRBJ2-2 | - | few | TRBV28
TGTGCCAGCAGTTACTCAGGGGGCCCCTACAATGAGCAGTTCTTC | CASSYSGGPYNEQFF | TRBJ2-1 | TRBD1 | once | TRBV6-5
TGCGCCAGCAGCTCCCGGACAGACTCCACAGATACGCAGTATTTT | CASSSRTDSTDTQYF | TRBJ2-3 | - | many | TRBV5-1
TGTGCCAGCAGTTCGAGGATTTGGGAGACCCAGTACTTC | CASSSRIWETQYF | TRBJ2-5 | - | few | TRBV7-8
TGCGCCAGCAGCTTACAGGGACAACAAGAGACCCAGTACTTC | CASSLQGQQETQYF | TRBJ2-5 | - | - | TRBV5-1
TGTGCCAGTAGGAACACAGATACGCAGTATTTT | CASRNTDTQYF | TRBJ2-3 | - | - | TRBV19
TGTGCCAGCAGTTCCCAACCTCTGGGTTCGAACACCGGGGAGCTGTTTTTT | CASSSQPLGSNTGELFF | TRBJ2-2 | - | - | TRBV28
TGTGCCAGCAGTTACAGGGAGACCAACGTCCTGACTTTC | CASSYRETNVLTF | TRBJ2-6 | - | few | TRBV6-5
TGCAGCGCCATACCGTGGGACCAGTACTTC | CSAIPWDQYF | TRBJ2-5 | - | - | TRBV29-1
TGTGCCTGGAGTGTACGAGGGGCCGGATTCTACGAGCAGTACTTC | CAWSVRGAGFYEQYF | TRBJ2-7 | - | - | TRBV30
TGTGCCAGCAGCTTAGGAGCGGTCAGCACAGATACGCAGTATTTT | CASSLGAVSTDTQYF | TRBJ2-3 | - | many | TRBV7-2
TGTGCCTGGAGTGTAGGGCTTAACTATGGCTACACCTTC | CAWSVGLNYGYTF | TRBJ1-2 | - | many | TRBV30
TGTGCCAGCAGTCAACGTCTGACCGGGGAGCTGTTTTTT | CASSQRLTGELFF | TRBJ2-2 | - | few | TRBV7-2
TGTGCCAGCAGCTTGAGGCCCCTCGGGGTCGAGCAGTACTTC | CASSLRPLGVEQYF | TRBJ2-7 | - | few | TRBV5-6
TGTGCCAGCAGTTTTTCACCTGGGGCCAACGTCCTGACTTTC | CASSFSPGANVLTF | TRBJ2-6 | - | many | TRBV12-3/TRBV12-4
TGTGCCAGCAGTCCGGGGGCGGAGATCACAGATACGCAGTATTTT | CASSPGAEITDTQYF | TRBJ2-3 | - | - | TRBV9
TGTGCCAGCAGTTTAGCTAGCGGGTTTGAGTTCTTC | CASSLASGFEFF | TRBJ2-1 | TRBD2 | few | TRBV28
TGCGCCAGCAGCCACCTAGGGACCCCCACCTACGAGCAGTACTTC | CASSHLGTPTYEQYF | TRBJ2-7 | - | many | TRBV4-1
TGTGCCAGCAGCGACCGGGACAGGGGCTACACCTTC | CASSDRDRGYTF | TRBJ1-2 | TRBD1 | few | TRBV2
TGTGCCAGCAGCGACGGGGCCTCCTACGAGCAGTACTTC | CASSDGASYEQYF | TRBJ2-7 | - | - | TRBV9
TGCGCCAGCAGCCAAGATGAAGCAGGCAGAAGCACAGATACGCAGTATTTT | CASSQDEAGRSTDTQYF | TRBJ2-3 | - | - | TRBV4-1
TGTGCCAGCAGTTCCGGGGTCTTCAGTCGGGAGACCCAGTACTTC | CASSSGVFSRETQYF | TRBJ2-5 | - | - | TRBV6-5